The 18 T cell receptor beta chains below were found in one sample sequenced in a study of T-cell memory formation after mild COVID-19. MiXCR, applied by TCRdb to the 5' RACE reads, yields one record per CDR3 protein. The sample lists about 340,000 distinct CDR3 sequences, about a sixth occurring once. Sequencing was carried out using PBMCs or a T cell subset sorted from them (not recorded which). All receptors come from a young man who had mild COVID-19 (a few samples of this study predate the infection). Cell type and time point are not known.

This clonotype has only one observation. The J gene is TRBJ2-6, the V gene TRBV20-1, with D uncertain. This CDR3 spans 16 amino acids. Trimming pared 1 base from V and 1 base from J, leaving 11 bases between. From germline, CDR1 is DFQATT and CDR2 SNEGSKA (reference sequence). DNA for the CDR3: TGCAGTGCTAGAGGTGGCGGCCTGTCTGGGGCCAACGTCCTGACTTTC. Its translation: CSARGGGLSGANVLTF.

This clonotype was seen at least ten times. This chain uses TRBV7-9 with TRBJ2-7; 7 bases are a match to TRBD1. The J segment lost 4 bases and the V segment lost 4 bases, leaving 10 bases of the junction unmatched. There are 15 residues in the CDR3. CDR1 is SEHNR, CDR2 FQNEAQ, per germline (reference sequence). The CDR3 DNA follows: TGTGCCAGCAGCTCCACACGGACAGGAATATACGAGCAGTACGTC. It specifies CASSSTRTGIYEQYV.

Only a few counts were recorded for this clonotype. The chain recombines TRBV4-1 with TRBJ1-5; D is undetermined. The CDR3 runs 15 residues. Trimming removed 4 bases from V and 2 bases from J, with 12 bases in between. The germline V gene has CDR1 MGHRA and CDR2 YSYEKL. CDR3 loop: CASSPRWVGNQPQHF. For the CDR3, the DNA is TGCGCCAGCAGCCCCCGATGGGTAGGCAATCAGCCCCAGCATTTT.

This clonotype was seen a few times. V gene TRBV7-8 combines with J gene TRBJ2-1; 10 bases align to TRBD2. The germline V gene encodes CDR1 SGHVS and CDR2 FQNEAQ. The CDR3 loop spans 16 amino acids. The junction had 5 bases not matched to a gene; V was cut back by 3 bases and J by 3 bases. The chain's CDR3 is CASSFLAGEDYNEQFF. CDR3 in DNA: TGTGCCAGCAGCTTTCTAGCGGGGGAAGACTACAATGAGCAGTTCTTC.

The rearrangement links TRBV12-3 or TRBV12-4 to TRBJ1-3, with TRBD1 as a possible D gene (5 bases). Deletions cut 7 bases from V and 0 bases from J, with 10 bases between. This CDR3 contains 14 residues. This CDR3 is CASIRQGSGNTIYF. CDR3 nucleotide sequence: TGTGCCAGCATCCGCCAGGGCTCTGGAAACACCATATATTTT.

The gene calls are TRBV29-1 and TRBJ2-7; 7 positions agree with TRBD2. The CDR3 is 12 residues long. V gave up 7 bases and J gave up 6 bases; unmatched junction bases: 9. The germline V gene has CDR1 SQVTM and CDR2 ANQGSEA. CDR3: CSAGGWSGEQYV. CDR3 sequence (DNA): TGCAGCGCCGGGGGGTGGTCGGGCGAGCAGTACGTC.

This clonotype was detected only a few times. V is TRBV7-9 and J is TRBJ2-3; maybe TRBD1 (6 bases). This CDR3 has 16 residues. Germline V CDR1 and CDR2: SEHNR, FQNEAQ (reference sequence). V was shortened by 5 bases and J by 0 bases, with 15 bases between the two germline ends. The CDR3 DNA reads as TGTGCCAGCAGCCAGCCACCAGGGGCTAGCACAGATACGCAGTATTTT. It yields the protein CASSQPPGASTDTQYF.

This clonotype was seen more than once but under ten times. For the CDR3, the DNA is TGTGCCAGCAGCCCCGGGACTAGTCGGGGGAATGAGCAGTTCTTC. It specifies CASSPGTSRGNEQFF. This chain uses TRBV7-3 with TRBJ2-1, with 8 bases lining up with TRBD2. The CDR3 totals 15 residues. Losses at the gene ends were 5 bases for V and 7 bases for J; bases not matched to a gene: 10. CDR1 is SGHTA, CDR2 FQGTGA, per germline. Filled out from reference TRBV7-3 and TRBJ2-1, the complete variable domain reads GAGVSQTPSNKVTEKGKYVELRCDPISGHTALYWYRQSLGQGPEFLIYFQGTGAADDSGLPNDRFFAVRPEGSVSTLKIQRTERGDSAVYLCASSPGTSRGNEQFFGPGTRLTVL.

The V and J genes are TRBV7-3 and TRBJ2-3, with 13 bases that match TRBD2. Losses at the gene ends were 5 bases for V and 6 bases for J; bases not matched to a gene: 8. Germline CDR1 reads SGHTA; CDR2 reads FQGTGA. This CDR3 contains 16 residues. For the CDR3, the DNA is TGTGCCAGCAGCCCGCGTCCGGGACTAGCGGGGGATACGCAGTATTTT. Translating it yields CASSPRPGLAGDTQYF. The whole variable domain, remainder taken from reference TRBV7-3 and TRBJ2-3, is GAGVSQTPSNKVTEKGKYVELRCDPISGHTALYWYRQSLGQGPEFLIYFQGTGAADDSGLPNDRFFAVRPEGSVSTLKIQRTERGDSAVYLCASSPRPGLAGDTQYFGPGTRLTVL.

The rearrangement joins TRBV4-1 to TRBJ1-3, with TRBD1 identical over 9 bases. The CDR3 length is 15 residues. Germline trimming cut 3 bases from V and 10 bases from J; bases unmatched to any gene: 10. Germline-derived CDR1 and CDR2 are MGHRA and YSYEKL. The CDR3 reads CASSHYRDRERTIYF. In DNA, the CDR3 is TGCGCCAGCAGCCACTACCGGGACAGGGAGCGAACCATATATTTT.

The rearrangement joins TRBV5-8 to TRBJ2-7; possible D gene TRBD1, 6 bases. The germline gives CDR1 SGHTS, CDR2 YDEGEE. The CDR3 is made up of 14 amino acids. Between the trimmed V and J ends, which lost 6 bases and 3 bases, there was a span of 16 bases. The chain's CDR3 is CASNLHGQNYEQYV. CDR3 DNA: TGTGCCAGCAACCTGCATGGACAGAACTACGAGCAGTACGTC.

This clonotype was observed a handful of times. CDR3 amino acids: CASSLGLRGFEETQYF. The CDR3 DNA reads TGTGCCAGCAGCTTGGGGCTTCGGGGCTTTGAAGAGACCCAGTACTTC. The genes are TRBV5-5 and TRBJ2-5; D could derive from TRBD1 or TRBD2 (5 bases each). The germline gives CDR1 SGHKS, CDR2 YYEKEE (reference sequence). Deletions cut 0 bases from V and 3 bases from J, with 15 bases between. The CDR3 is 16 residues long.

The V gene is TRBV5-1, the J gene TRBJ1-1; D unresolved. CDR3 size: 15 residues. Trimming took off 4 bases at V and 5 bases at J, with 18 bases between the two ends. Germline loops: CDR1 SGHRS, CDR2 YFSETQ. The CDR3 nucleotides are TGCGCCAGCAGCCCACTTTGGGGTTGGGAGACTGAAGCTTTCTTT. Its translation: CASSPLWGWETEAFF.

The chain is built from TRBV7-9 and TRBJ2-5, with no clear D. Trimming removed 5 bases from V and 7 bases from J, with 11 bases in between. The CDR3 covers 12 residues. Germline V gene sequence: CDR1 SEHNR, CDR2 FQNEAQ (reference sequence). CDR3: CASSVIWGTQYF. The CDR3 DNA reads TGTGCCAGCAGCGTTATCTGGGGGACCCAGTACTTC.

This clonotype came up a few times. V gene TRBV6-5 combines with J gene TRBJ1-1; no clear D. Germline loops: CDR1 MNHEY, CDR2 SVGAGI. The CDR3 is made up of 13 amino acids. Between the trimmed V and J ends, which lost 6 bases and 3 bases, there was a span of 11 bases. This CDR3 reads CASRRIRYTEAFF. The CDR3 DNA reads as TGTGCCAGCAGAAGGATCCGCTACACTGAAGCTTTCTTT.

This clonotype was counted between two and nine times. This sequence joins TRBV7-2 and TRBJ2-3, with 7 bases lining up with TRBD2. This CDR3 has 14 amino acids. The junction had 6 bases not matched to a gene; V was cut back by 5 bases and J by 4 bases. Germline lookup yields CDR1 SGHTA and CDR2 FQGNSA. CDR3 amino acids: CASSARGDPDTQYF. CDR3 coding DNA: TGTGCCAGCAGCGCCCGGGGGGACCCAGATACGCAGTATTTT. The variable domain in full, with the rest retrieved from reference TRBV7-2 and TRBJ2-3, is GAGVSQSPSNKVTEKGKDVELRCDPISGHTALYWYRQSLGQGLEFLIYFQGNSAPDKSGLPSDRFSAERTGGSVSTLTIQRTQQEDSAVYLCASSARGDPDTQYFGPGTRLTVL.

This clonotype has only a few counts. This sequence joins TRBV9 and TRBJ1-1, with D uncertain. Germline V gene sequence: CDR1 SGDLS, CDR2 YYNGEE. The V end lost 2 bases, the J end lost 4 bases, and 9 bases lay between the germline ends. The CDR3 loop spans 13 amino acids. As DNA, the CDR3 is TGTGCCAGCAGCGTTTATCCGACCACTGAAGCTTTCTTT. It translates to CASSVYPTTEAFF.

This clonotype turned up a few times. J is TRBJ2-7 and V is TRBV7-2, with D unclear. Germline CDR1 reads SGHTA; CDR2 reads FQGNSA. Trimming took off 5 bases at V and 0 bases at J, with 8 bases between the two ends. The CDR3 sequence is 13 residues long. CDR3 residues: CASSPGNSYEQYV. The CDR3 DNA reads TGTGCCAGCAGCCCCGGTAACTCCTACGAGCAGTACGTC.